The source of this T cell receptor beta chain is a study of TIL therapy for anti-PD-1-resistant metastatic lung cancer. Study-level information: Tumors were harvested before any PD-1/PD-L1 blockade.

The immunoSEQ assay was v3. Survey-level samples got 1.5 million to 2 million read pairs; deep-level samples got roughly 4.5-6.5 million. The repertoire was sequenced with immunoSEQ multiplex PCR; TCRdb's copy has only in-frame clones and lacks some. The sample yields about 50,000 clones, approximately 83% seen once. Trimming took 6 bases from V and 5 from J, leaving 13 bases between them. This CDR3 is 14 amino acids long. CDR1 and CDR2 (germline): MNHEY, SVGAGI. The time point is: pre-treatment sample, taken before nivolumab and TIL therapy. This TCR derives from a person aged 30 to 80 with non-small cell lung cancer. The sample here was blood, taken at baseline. This chain uses TRBV6-5 with TRBJ1-4; D is ambiguous. As DNA, the CDR3 is TGTGCCAGCAGCCTTACCGGAATAAATGAAAAACTGTTTTTT. Protein sequence: CASSLTGINEKLFF.